These T cell receptor beta chains were read from a single sample in a study of a mutant IDH1 vaccine in newly diagnosed glioma. Profiled with immunoSEQ multiplex PCR; TCRdb holds only in-frame clones, not every one. The repertoire has 25,000 to 35,000 clones, roughly nine tenths of them found once; the top ten carry about 4.9%. Sequences were derived from PBMCs, sampled from a glioma patient treated with radiotherapy, temozolomide or both. Receptors were obtained from a woman in her forties with glioma. CDR3s include the opening cysteine and the closing phenylalanine or tryptophan. Only some rows state a clone size, as once, few, many or a class for expanded clones.

size | V | CDR3
once | TRBV5-1 | CASRPGTGGWYEQYF
NA | TRBV18 | CASSPYERADYGYTF
once | TRBV7-9 | CASSILRDRGLTEAFF
NA | TRBV4-1 | CASSLHRDRGLNEQFF
NA | TRBV15 | CATSRALTSAQETQYF
NA | TRBV29-1 | CSVGEGLGGNTIYF
few | TRBV27 | CASRIRRGGTEAFF
NA | TRBV2 | CASRGTVNTGELFF
NA | TRBV19 | CASSTYYNEQFF
NA | TRBV28 | CASRLLAGWGNQETQYF
NA | TRBV30 | CAWSSSAQGSSYNEQFF
NA | TRBV6-1 | CASSVQGHNQPQHF
once | TRBV30 | CAWSVPGRVYEQYF
NA | TRBV6-5 | CASTHSWDRVSPLHF
NA | TRBV7-2 | CASSLRQGDQPQHF
NA | TRBV5-1 | CASSLDYSYEQYF
NA | TRBV5-1 | CASSASGTSGRTPYNEQFF
NA | TRBV27 | CASSPDSENIQYF
NA | TRBV19 | CASKVAGRTGELFF
NA | TRBV27 | CASSIRPGSYEQYF
NA | TRBV30 | CASTNPSRTSIEQFF
NA | TRBV21-1 | CASSPNRDTQYF
few | TRBV5-1 | CASSLSSQGPYEQYF
NA | TRBV5-6 | CASSDAGTGVRNYGYTF
NA | TRBV7-7 | CASSESFGETQYF
NA | TRBV2 | CASSLLGRDLGTEAFF
NA | TRBV2 | CAASRGGSSEAFF
NA | TRBV5-1 | CASSLSLDSMNTEAFF
NA | TRBV5-6 | CASSSTSYEQYF
NA | TRBV19 | CASSALGQGVRQYF
NA | TRBV28 | CASSLWTGAYEQYF
NA | TRBV9 | CASSATFPGHQNSPLHF
NA | TRBV6-1 | CASSDRVLGINTGELFF
NA | TRBV5-1 | CASSLVGGANQPQHF
NA | TRBV4-1 | CASSQANGGWEQYF
NA | TRBV27 | CASSLEAGPTNYGYTF
NA | TRBV28 | CASSPPDRTYTEAFF
NA | TRBV11-2 | CASSLMGQASTGELFF
NA | TRBV4-1 | CASSQDWPMNTEAFF
NA | TRBV15 | CATSRGGTSGRRDTQYF
NA | TRBV5-5 | CASRQRGGGMYTEAFF
NA | TRBV6-1 | CASSGWTGGKSSTDTQYF
NA | TRBV10-1 | CASSESTQPNPYEQYF
NA | TRBV5-4 | CATQGPTEAFF
NA | TRBV5-6 | CASSLVQGSPGANVLTF
NA | TRBV4-1 | CASSQDPRGQGELFF
once | TRBV28 | CASSPGLAGGADTQYF
NA | TRBV7-9 | CASRLGGVSEAFF
NA | TRBV11-2 | CASSLDLTGPYEQYF